Following are 14 T cell receptor beta chains from one sample sequenced in a study of T cells in localized non-small cell lung cancer. Assay used: immunoSEQ multiplex PCR; TCRdb lists only in-frame clones, some missing. This table holds 90,000 to 95,000 clones, more than 75% found once. The material was PBMCs, obtained before any cancer treatment. The source is a woman aged 40 to 75 with stage II squamous cell lung carcinoma.

The chain recombines TRBV6-6 with TRBJ1-1; 7 bases are a match to TRBD1. There are 14 residues in the CDR3. Trimming removed 2 bases from V and 6 bases from J; junction bases left unmatched: 6. Germline V gene data show CDR1 as MNHNY and CDR2 as SVGAGI (reference sequence). DNA for the CDR3: TGTGCCAGCAGTTACGGGACAGCCAAAGCTGAAGCTTTCTTT. Protein: CASSYGTAKAEAFF.

The rearrangement uses TRBV5-1 and TRBJ2-1; TRBD2 matches 12 bases. Germline values: CDR1 SGHRS, CDR2 YFSETQ. The CDR3 has 16 amino acids. V lost 2 bases and J lost 6; bases outside the gene matches: 6. The CDR3 here is CASSLLTSGGINEQFF. DNA for the CDR3: TGCGCCAGCAGCTTACTTACTAGCGGGGGGATCAATGAGCAGTTCTTC.

The chain couples TRBV9 to TRBJ1-1, with 7 bases lining up with TRBD1. This CDR3 has 14 residues. The ends lost 4 bases at V and 4 bases at J; junction bases unmatched: 7. Germline loops: CDR1 SGDLS, CDR2 YYNGEE. In nucleotides, the CDR3 is TGTGCCAGCAGCAAAACAGGGGTCCTCACTGAAGCTTTCTTT. Amino acids: CASSKTGVLTEAFF. Together with reference TRBV9 and TRBJ1-1, the CDR3 gives the full variable domain: DSGVTQTPKHLITATGQRVTLRCSPRSGDLSVYWYQQSLDQGLQFLIQYYNGEERAKGNILERFSAQQFPDLHSELNLSSLELGDSALYFCASSKTGVLTEAFFGQGTRLTVV.

This clone has a single count. This sequence joins TRBV20-1 and TRBJ1-3; no firm D call. The CDR3 has 11 residues. CDR1 DFQATT and CDR2 SNEGSKA come from the germline V gene (reference sequence). Between the trimmed V and J ends, which lost 3 bases and 4 bases, there was a span of 4 bases. The DNA of the CDR3 is TGCAGTGCTAGGGGGGGAAACACCATATATTTT. It specifies CSARGGNTIYF.

The chain is built from TRBV18 and TRBJ2-7; D ambiguous. Deletions cut 2 bases from V and 2 bases from J, with 10 bases between. Germline CDR1 and CDR2: KGHSH and LQKENI. The CDR3 length is 14 residues. The CDR3 sequence: CASSPATKTYEQYF. CDR3 DNA: TGTGCCAGCTCACCAGCGACAAAAACCTACGAGCAGTACTTC.

The V call is TRBV6-1, the J call TRBJ2-7; a possible D gene is TRBD1 (6 bases). This CDR3 is 14 amino acids long. The germline V gene has CDR1 MNHNS and CDR2 SASEGT. Trimming cost V 5 bases and J 12 bases, with 23 bases left between them. CDR3 nucleotides: TGTGCCAGCAGTCCGAAGACGGGACATCCGGAGTCGTACTTC. Encoded protein: CASSPKTGHPESYF.

The CDR3 reads CASSRGGSDGEKLFF. Written as DNA, the CDR3 is TGTGCCAGCAGCAGGGGGGGGAGTGATGGGGAAAAACTGTTTTTT. The chain has TRBV6-5 and TRBJ1-4; 7 nucleotides line up with TRBD1. Germline V gene data show CDR1 as MNHEY and CDR2 as SVGAGI. The ends lost 6 bases at V and 8 bases at J; junction bases unmatched: 12. The CDR3 length is 15 residues.

The gene calls are TRBV5-1 and TRBJ2-5; 10 bases align to TRBD2. This CDR3 is built from 15 residues. With V trimmed by 3 bases and J by 6 bases, 8 bases remained unmatched. Germline V gene lookup returns CDR1 SGHRS and CDR2 YFSETQ. The DNA for the CDR3 is TGCGCCAGCAGCTCTGGTCCTAGCGGGGGACAGACCCAGTACTTC. Amino acids: CASSSGPSGGQTQYF. The variable domain in full, completed from reference TRBV5-1 and TRBJ2-5, reads KAGVTQTPRYLIKTRGQQVTLSCSPISGHRSVSWYQQTPGQGLQFLFEYFSETQRNKGNFPGRFSGRQFSNSRSEMNVSTLELGDSALYLCASSSGPSGGQTQYFGPGTRLLVL.

The rearrangement joins TRBV5-4 to TRBJ2-2; 11 bases are a match to TRBD1. The CDR3 runs to 16 residues. Germline assignment: CDR1 SGHNT and CDR2 YYREEE (reference sequence). V shed 1 base, J shed 6 bases, and the junction held 5 bases outside the gene matches. As DNA, the CDR3 is TGTGCCAGCAGCTTGATCATGGGACAGGGGGCCGGGGAGCTGTTTTTT. It translates to CASSLIMGQGAGELFF.

This clone was counted only a few times. This sequence joins TRBV13 and TRBJ1-1, with 8 positions matching TRBD1. This CDR3 region has 16 residues. J was trimmed by 5 bases and V by 2 bases; bases with no gene match: 10. Germline lookup yields CDR1 PRHDT and CDR2 FYEKMQ (reference sequence). This CDR3 is CASSLKDRGAGTEAFF. CDR3 in DNA: TGTGCCAGCAGCTTAAAAGACAGGGGCGCAGGGACTGAAGCTTTCTTT. Variable domain in full (rest from reference TRBV13 and TRBJ1-1): AAGVIQSPRHLIKEKRETATLKCYPIPRHDTVYWYQQGPGQDPQFLISFYEKMQSDKGSIPDRFSAQQFSDYHSELNMSSLELGDSALYFCASSLKDRGAGTEAFFGQGTRLTVV.

J is TRBJ2-1 and V is TRBV27; TRBD1 is a possible D gene (5 bases). Germline values: CDR1 MNHEY, CDR2 SMNVEV (reference sequence). V lost 6 bases and J lost 6, with 15 bases in between. CDR3 length: 14 residues. This CDR3 is CASRQQDRGNEQFF. The CDR3 region has the DNA TGTGCCAGCAGACAACAGGACCGTGGCAATGAGCAGTTCTTC.

CDR3 residues: CASSGDSLSTDTQYF. In DNA form, the CDR3 reads TGTGCCAGCAGCGGGGACAGTCTTAGCACAGATACGCAGTATTTT. The chain couples TRBV2 to TRBJ2-3; 7 positions match TRBD1. The V segment lost 6 bases and the J segment 0 bases; nucleotides outside the gene matches: 6. From germline, CDR1 is SNHLY and CDR2 FYNNEI. The CDR3 consists of 15 residues.

This clone showed up just a few times. The rearrangement uses TRBV30 and TRBJ2-7; tentatively, D is TRBD1 (5 bases). This CDR3 has 14 residues. From germline, CDR1 is GTSNPN and CDR2 SVGIG (reference sequence). Trimming removed 4 bases at V and 0 bases at J, with 13 bases between. CDR3 in amino acids: CAWTPNQGSYEQYF. CDR3 nucleotide sequence: TGTGCCTGGACCCCGAACCAGGGCTCCTACGAGCAGTACTTC.

A single count supports this clone. The rearrangement joins TRBV19 to TRBJ2-2; D may be TRBD1 (7 bases). CDR1 and CDR2 from the germline V gene are LNHDA and SQIVND (reference sequence). This CDR3 is 13 amino acids long. With 10 bases removed from V and 5 bases from J, the gap between germline ends came to 14 bases. DNA for the CDR3: TGTGCCACCCGACAGGGAGGAACCGGGGAGCTGTTTTTT. Protein product: CATRQGGTGELFF.